This T cell receptor (beta chain) was sequenced during a study of T cell repertoires in cytomegalovirus infection. Study summary: It was the public TCR beta signatures that indicated both CMV infection and matching HLA type. General study results and limits: Identification of carriers of CMV plus the relevant HLA was achieved through cumulative public TCR beta family frequency. HLA-C-restricted, CMV-specific TCR beta clonotypes were dominant ex vivo.

Concerning this clonotype itself: Its antigen remains unidentified.

TCRdb independently ran MiXCR on the reads; one entry per CDR3 protein. In the table there are a few hundred thousand distinct CDR3 sequences, around 27% of which are singletons. CDR1 is MDHEN and CDR2 is SYDVKM in the germline V gene. After removal of 6 bases from V and 4 bases from J, the junction contained 9 bases not matched to a gene. CDR3 length: 16 amino acids. The source of this sequence is a human donor in good health (CMV status not recorded). Some clones in this sample may be carry-over from other donors' samples. The sequenced sample consisted of PBMCs. This chain joins TRBV28 and TRBJ2-2; 9 bases line up with TRBD1. The CDR3 bases are TGTGCCAGCAGCGGTCCGGGACAGGGTAGCACCGGGGAGCTGTTTTTT. Its translation is CASSGPGQGSTGELFF.